These T cell receptor beta chains were read from a single sample in a study of blood T cell repertoires in COVID-19. Data came from immunoSEQ multiplex PCR; TCRdb stores just in-frame clones and leaves some out. The sample holds 150,000 to 180,000 clones, roughly 78% seen once. The sequenced sample consisted of peripheral blood. These receptors were obtained from a man aged 80 or over with acute or convalescent COVID-19. CDR3s include the opening cysteine and the closing phenylalanine or tryptophan.

v_call cdr3_aa
TRBV14 CASSPLIVNTEAFF
TRBV11-1 CASSLGGGRYEQYF
TRBV10-3 CAISTGTVFTGELFF
TRBV7-9 CASSFRAPSTDTQYF
TRBV19 CASMGQGNSPLHF
TRBV2 CASTATGLIGYGYTF
TRBV7-2 CASSLRDRVNEQFF
TRBV5-1 CASSSGLTNQPQHF
TRBV6-5 CASSRILGVGEKLFF
TRBV4-1 CASSQEGATGELFF
TRBV5-1 CASSLGGTGEYNSPLHF
TRBV30 CAWSRGTLEPQHF
TRBV2 CASNTGQGRASEQYF
TRBV6-5 CASRLGGTGHQPQHF
TRBV2 CASSRNPIWRAGTEAFF
TRBV27 CASSPGTGRTGELFF
TRBV18 CASRLSGTRENTQYF
TRBV5-5 CASDQTDTYEQYF
TRBV10-3 CAISETNPSYNEQFF
TRBV11-2 CASSGYRGPTLEAFF
TRBV6-5 CASRPGQNTGELFF
TRBV4-3 CASSQEREETQYF
TRBV6-2/TRBV6-3 CASTPQDREKTGELFF
TRBV7-3 CASSQNSRETQYF
TRBV7-2 CASSHPSGGRYEQYF
TRBV7-3 CASSLSGTSGGSTQYF
TRBV3-1/TRBV3-2 CASSHRDSRPPHEQYF
TRBV7-9 CASSLLMDTEAFF
TRBV7-9 CASSKGQTNEKLFF
TRBV5-1 CASSRQAIQETQYF
TRBV6-1 CASSEAGRAEAFF
TRBV6-5 CASSRRGEAFF
TRBV4-1 CASSQDSWGAGNTIYF
TRBV3-1/TRBV3-2 CASSQDRGQGRGWQYF
TRBV14 CASSQLRNTGELFF
TRBV25-1 CASKAGGRDYGYTF
TRBV7-3 CASSLTGGSAREQYF
TRBV24-1 CATRGEGSGELFF
TRBV5-4 CASSFGQGLDGYTF
TRBV6-2/TRBV6-3 CASSFVGAQSPLHF
TRBV15 CATSRDQQETQYF
TRBV6-2/TRBV6-3 CASSHPGTEAFF
TRBV11-2 CASSLGTRGNTEAFF
TRBV12-3/TRBV12-4 CASSLERGQPQHF
TRBV7-2 CASSLVRGEVNYGYTF
TRBV19 CASRDPGGSTDTQYF
TRBV19 CASSTPGGLDTIYF
TRBV19 CASSEVRGETQYF
TRBV5-1 CASSLAARQSTDTQYF
TRBV6-1 CASSEGQATNYGYTF
TRBV19 CASSSLSAGTSGYNEQFF
TRBV3-1/TRBV3-2 CASSQMGSLYYGYTF
TRBV20-1 CSASRLAEQFF
TRBV7-2 CASSSQGNLLNTGELFF
TRBV12-3/TRBV12-4 CASTRGPEAFF
TRBV5-1 CASSLAKEGEGYTF
TRBV6-5 CASSPGRGNSPLHF